Listed here is a single T cell receptor (beta chain). Which antigen it targets is not known. No clone much larger than this one lies a single base away; base qualities are absent. The donors were healthy, HIV-negative adults who had no recently reported acute infections or vaccinations. All donors were Caucasian adults living in Nashville, Tennessee, USA. Magnetic negative selection was used to enrich CD4+ T cells, after which naive cells were positively selected on CD45RA and the negative fraction became the memory subset. After blood collection by leukapheresis, PBMCs were isolated using Ficoll-Histopaque density gradient centrifugation and then cryopreserved in the vapor phase of liquid nitrogen. Analytical flow cytometry was used to check the purity and quantity of each magnetically sorted T cell population. From each sorted fraction, genomic DNA was isolated and quantified by UV absorbance on a Nanodrop 2000c.

Inclusive of the bounding cysteine and phenylalanine, the CDR3 is 15 residues long. The read is trimmed to its CDR3 DNA, 45 bases read in frame from base 1. Based on the germline V gene, the CDR1 and CDR2 sequences are SGHRS and YFSETQ. The junction carries 14 bases between V and J, which are trimmed by 0 bases and 7 bases respectively. The data are from a study of shared clonotypes between healthy human individuals (TCRdb year 2020). Background for the entire study: The cohort included three men and a couple of women between 18 and 49 years of age. For each donor, three plates each were used for CD4 naive and CD4 memory, two plates were used for CD8 naive, and one plate was used for CD8 memory. To estimate repertoire size and how much clonotypes are shared between individuals, the study performed deep sequencing of blood TCR repertoires from a few healthy adults. Different laboratories and diverse techniques were used to prepare libraries and sequence TCR repertoires, to increase sequencing depth and limit assay-specific biases. Each donor's leukapheresis produced roughly between roughly 0.85 and 9.5 billion PBMCs. Findings and caveats that apply to the study as a whole: Because the study included a small number of donors, the genetic and exposure-history diversity represented was limited. Naive subsets generally had larger estimated clonotype richness than memory subsets. Higher generation probabilities were observed for clonotypes shared by all four sorted-subset donors than for non-shared clonotypes. Rarefaction of sorted-subset datasets indicated incomplete sequencing despite the large sequencing depth. Sharing across a handful of donors was observed for about 5% of naive CD4, about 4% of naive CD8, 2% to 2.5% of memory CD4, and about 0.4% of memory CD8 clonotypes. Pairwise subsampling indicated that sequencing depth was expected to affect the degree of clonotype sharing among donors. Sampling was restricted to blood, and TCR repertoires in tissues likely differ from the TCR repertoires found in blood.

Using the deep immunoSEQ assay, multiplex PCR amplified TCR CDR3 regions from genomic DNA. Extracted genomic DNA from each cell subset was spread evenly across all wells of several immunoSEQ 96-well plates, with each plate serving as a replicate. For sorted subsets, about 200 ng genomic DNA, equal to 25,000 to 35,000 T cell genomes, was loaded into each replicate PCR. Purified libraries were quantified with a Qubit 3.0 fluorometer, sized on a Bioanalyzer 2100, and re-quantified with the KAPA Library Quantification kit. Each immunoSEQ 96-well plate was sequenced on its own single-read 150-cycle Illumina NextSeq 550 flow cell. In the original analysis: Because only junctional sequences without quality scores were contained in the immunoSEQ output, filtering matching that applied to full-length reads could not be performed. To assign V/J genes and CDR3, sequences were annotated against IMGT germline references using PyIR, a Python wrapper for IgBLAST v1.9. Reads were filtered out if the reads had weak V/J assignments (E-value above 1e-6), no CDR3, stop codons, out-of-frame junctions, or ambiguous translated residues. V3J clonotypes were defined as sequences sharing an identical inferred V gene, J gene, and CDR3 amino acid sequence. Percentage overlap between repertoires was computed as shared unique clonotypes divided by the size of the smaller repertoire. Three approaches were used to assess repertoire richness: RTK rarefaction, the Chao1 estimator, and Recon v2.1 estimates of unobserved clonotypes. Generation probabilities for all TCRbeta clonotypes obtained by the gDNA method from a few donors were computed using OLGA. TCRdb retrieved this table from immuneACCESS and kept in-frame rearrangements only. Not all clones are present; in checked studies, unresolved V genes account for under half, and no reason is known for the remainder. Clone size and the V and J calls come from that table; the DNA yielded D and trimming. This sample comprises some 660,000 clones, approximately 73% of them detected only once. Roughly 2% of the sample belongs to the ten largest clones.

The rearranged segments are TRBV5-1 and TRBJ2-1; the D gene assignment is ambiguous. The sequenced sample was memory CD4+ T cells sorted from blood. The cell subset or site label of this sample denotes: CD45RA-negative fraction. The TCR sequence derives from a woman under 40 in good health. The CDR3 loop reads CASSLELLVGNEQFF. The base sequence is TGCGCCAGCAGCTTGGAACTTTTGGTGGGGAATGAGCAGTTCTTC.